The 27 T cell receptor beta chains listed next were all sequenced from one sample in a study of blood T cell repertoires in COVID-19. Clones were sequenced by immunoSEQ multiplex PCR, and TCRdb holds only the in-frame ones, with some missing. The sample yields about 480,000 clones, 70% to 90% seen once. The sequenced material came from PBMCs or T cells enriched from blood (not recorded which). These receptors came from a woman under 30 with acute COVID-19.

J is TRBJ2-2 and V is TRBV7-3; tentative D call: TRBD1 (5 bases). The germline V and J ends were trimmed by 5 bases and 3 bases, with 19 bases remaining between them. Germline CDR1 SGHTA, CDR2 FQGTGA. The CDR3 consists of 17 residues. This chain's CDR3 is CASSPTGRARDTGELFF. In DNA form, the CDR3 reads TGTGCCAGCAGCCCGACTGGCAGGGCCCGGGACACCGGGGAGCTGTTTTTT.

This chain links TRBV7-9 with TRBJ1-2; possible D gene TRBD1, 6 bases. The germline V gene encodes CDR1 SEHNR and CDR2 FQNEAQ (reference sequence). This CDR3 has 15 residues. V lost 4 bases, J lost 7 bases, and 19 bases lay in between. CDR3 in amino acids: CASSSQGSGSSGYTF. The DNA for the CDR3 is TGTGCCAGCAGCTCACAGGGTTCTGGAAGTAGTGGCTACACCTTC. Combining the CDR3 with reference TRBV7-9 and TRBJ1-2 gives the whole variable domain DTGVSQNPRHKITKRGQNVTFRCDPISEHNRLYWYRQTLGQGPEFLTYFQNEAQLEKSRLLSDRFSAERPKGSFSTLEIQRTEQGDSAMYLCASSSQGSGSSGYTFGSGTRLTVV.

The chain has TRBV4-1 and TRBJ2-7; TRBD2 is a possible D gene (5 bases). V lost 6 bases, J lost 0 bases, and 12 bases lay in between. The length of the CDR3 is 14 residues. Looked up from germline, CDR1 is MGHRA and CDR2 is YSYEKL. CDR3 sequence (DNA): TGCGCCAGCAGAGATACTAGGAGCTCCTACGAGCAGTACTTC. Translating it yields CASRDTRSSYEQYF.

This sequence joins TRBV15 and TRBJ1-6; TRBD1 agrees at 9 bases. The trim removed 3 bases at V and 8 bases at J, leaving 5 bases unmatched. Germline V gene data show CDR1 as LNHNV and CDR2 as YYDKDF (reference sequence). The CDR3 is 15 residues long. The CDR3 sequence is CATSRSTGGDSPLHF. DNA of the CDR3: TGTGCCACCAGCAGGAGTACAGGGGGCGATTCACCCCTCCACTTT.

V is TRBV4-2 and J is TRBJ2-1; D possibly corresponds to TRBD2 (5 bases). CDR1 and CDR2 (germline): LGHNA, YNFKEQ. Trimming removed 1 base at V and 15 bases at J, with 19 bases between. The CDR3 runs to 14 residues. The CDR3 loop is CASSQAAKGLSLFF. CDR3 in DNA: TGTGCCAGCAGCCAAGCCGCTAAAGGACTGTCTCTGTTCTTC.

This chain joins TRBV3-1 (or the pseudogene TRBV3-2) and TRBJ1-3; D not resolved. The CDR3 has 15 amino acids. The V gene's germline CDR1 is LGHDT and CDR2 YNNKEL (reference sequence). The ends were cut back, 0 bases at V and 0 bases at J, with 6 bases in the middle. The CDR3 coding sequence is TGTGCCAGCAGCCAAGATTCTTTCTCTGGAAACACCATATATTTT. Translation: CASSQDSFSGNTIYF.

The chain carries TRBV29-1 and TRBJ2-7; maybe TRBD1 (7 bases). The CDR3 totals 14 residues. V was trimmed by 5 bases and J by 4 bases, leaving 18 bases between them. Germline V gene sequence: CDR1 SQVTM, CDR2 ANQGSEA. CDR3: CSVLHGGGEYEQYF. CDR3 nucleotides: TGCAGCGTTCTGCATGGAGGGGGCGAGTACGAGCAGTACTTC.

This clone has only one observation. The rearrangement joins TRBV6-1 to TRBJ2-3; 8 nucleotides line up with TRBD2. Germline V CDR1 and CDR2: MNHNS, SASEGT. The J segment lost 5 bases and the V segment lost 2 bases, leaving 9 bases of the junction unmatched. This CDR3 has 16 residues. The CDR3 here is CASSERGGAGEDTQYF. CDR3 nucleotides: TGTGCCAGCAGTGAACGGGGGGGGGCTGGAGAAGATACGCAGTATTTT.

This chain links TRBV4-1 with TRBJ1-2, with D uncertain. The length of the CDR3 is 13 residues. Trimming shortened V by 0 bases and J by 7 bases, and 9 bases separated the two germline ends. Germline V gene data show CDR1 as MGHRA and CDR2 as YSYEKL. The CDR3 sequence: CASSQDRHRGYTF. DNA of the CDR3: TGCGCCAGCAGCCAAGACAGGCATCGTGGCTACACCTTC.

This chain uses TRBV7-9 with TRBJ1-4; the D gene is possibly TRBD1 (5 bases). Germline-derived CDR1 and CDR2 are SEHNR and FQNEAQ (reference sequence). This CDR3 has 14 amino acids. Trimming removed 8 bases at V and 6 bases at J, with 16 bases between. The chain's CDR3 is CASSRDGGDEKLFF. In DNA, the CDR3 is TGTGCCAGCTCCCGGGACGGGGGGGATGAAAAACTGTTTTTT.

The V and J genes are TRBV4-1 and TRBJ1-2; 8 bases line up with TRBD1. V lost 1 base and J lost 4; bases outside the gene matches: 11. The CDR3 sequence is 17 residues long. The germline V gene has CDR1 MGHRA and CDR2 YSYEKL. The CDR3 protein is CASSQGRGLSVGYGYTF. CDR3 sequence (DNA): TGCGCCAGCAGCCAAGGCAGGGGGCTTTCAGTCGGCTATGGCTACACCTTC.

The chain joins TRBV7-8 to TRBJ2-3; 12 positions match TRBD2. V was clipped by 6 bases and J by 4 bases; unmatched bases: 5. The CDR3 extends over 15 amino acids. Per germline, CDR1 SGHVS and CDR2 FQNEAQ. CDR3 sequence reads: CASRWTSGTADTQYF. The CDR3 DNA is TGTGCCAGCAGGTGGACTAGCGGGACTGCAGATACGCAGTATTTT.

V gene TRBV6-1 combines with J gene TRBJ2-5; the D is unclear. The V gene's germline CDR1 is MNHNS and CDR2 SASEGT. The CDR3 totals 12 residues. V was clipped by 1 base and J by 6 bases, with 6 bases between them. CDR3 sequence reads: CASSEVIQTQYF. The CDR3 DNA reads as TGTGCCAGCAGTGAAGTAATCCAGACCCAGTACTTC.

The gene calls are TRBV9 and TRBJ2-5; 7 bases agree with TRBD2. Germline V gene data show CDR1 as SGDLS and CDR2 as YYNGEE. V lost 3 bases and J lost 5; bases outside the gene matches: 7. The CDR3 loop spans 14 amino acids. The CDR3: CASSAGGREETQYF. CDR3 DNA sequence: TGTGCCAGCAGCGCGGGGGGACGGGAGGAGACCCAGTACTTC. Full variable domain (missing parts from reference TRBV9 and TRBJ2-5): DSGVTQTPKHLITATGQRVTLRCSPRSGDLSVYWYQQSLDQGLQFLIQYYNGEERAKGNILERFSAQQFPDLHSELNLSSLELGDSALYFCASSAGGREETQYFGPGTRLLVL.

The rearrangement uses TRBV7-9 and TRBJ2-7; perhaps TRBD2 as D (7 bases). This CDR3 contains 16 residues. V was clipped by 5 bases and J by 2 bases, with 19 bases between them. Germline V gene sequence: CDR1 SEHNR, CDR2 FQNEAQ (reference sequence). The CDR3 reads CASSQGSGRETYEQYF. CDR3 DNA sequence: TGTGCCAGCAGCCAGGGGTCGGGGAGGGAAACCTACGAGCAGTACTTC.

The chain joins TRBV5-5 to TRBJ1-1; a weak D match, TRBD1 (5 bases). The length of the CDR3 is 15 residues. Trimming removed 4 bases at V and 0 bases at J, with 13 bases between. Germline CDR1 is SGHKS and CDR2 is YYEKEE (reference sequence). This CDR3 reads CASSEIGHMNTEAFF. The CDR3 DNA is TGTGCCAGCAGCGAAATCGGACACATGAACACTGAAGCTTTCTTT.

CDR3 region: CASSQDFPLYRSNQPQHF. In DNA, the CDR3 is TGCGCCAGCAGCCAAGATTTCCCTCTCTACAGAAGCAATCAGCCCCAGCATTTT. The chain links TRBV4-3 to TRBJ1-5; unclear D gene. The V gene lost 0 bases and the J gene lost 1 base, with 16 bases spanning the gap. CDR3 length: 18 amino acids. The germline gives CDR1 LGHNA, CDR2 YSLEER.

The V gene is TRBV7-6, the J gene TRBJ1-4; 7 nucleotides line up with TRBD1. CDR1 SGHVS and CDR2 FNYEAQ come from the germline V gene. Trimming removed 4 bases from V and 1 base from J; junction bases left unmatched: 3. This CDR3 region has 15 residues. The CDR3 nucleotides are TGTGCCAGCAGCTCGCCAGGGGGAACTAATGAAAAACTGTTTTTT. Translation: CASSSPGGTNEKLFF.

The CDR3 nucleotides are TGCGCCAGCAGCTGGGGCGGCGGAACTAACTATGGCTACACCTTC. The encoded protein is CASSWGGGTNYGYTF. The chain combines TRBV5-1 with TRBJ1-2, with D perhaps matching TRBD1 (5 bases). Germline assignment: CDR1 SGHRS and CDR2 YFSETQ. The germline V and J ends were trimmed by 3 bases and 0 bases, with 12 bases remaining between them. This CDR3 spans 15 amino acids.

The DNA of the CDR3 is TGTGCCAGCAGCGTCCCGGGGGGTTTTCCGAACACCGGGGAGCTGTTTTTT. It encodes CASSVPGGFPNTGELFF. The chain joins TRBV9 to TRBJ2-2, with 7 bases matching TRBD2. This CDR3 is built from 17 residues. Germline CDR1 reads SGDLS; CDR2 reads YYNGEE. J gave up 0 bases and V 2 bases, and 7 bases lay outside the gene matches.

The chain carries TRBV5-6 and TRBJ1-2; no clear D gene. Germline CDR1 SGHDT, CDR2 YYEEEE. V was trimmed by 0 bases and J by 6 bases, leaving 18 bases between them. This CDR3 has 16 amino acids. The DNA for the CDR3 is TGTGCCAGCAGCTTGGATACCCTCGAGGAGTGGAATGGCTACACCTTC. Translating it yields CASSLDTLEEWNGYTF. The variable domain in full, with the rest retrieved from reference TRBV5-6 and TRBJ1-2, is DAGVTQSPTHLIKTRGQQVTLRCSPKSGHDTVSWYQQALGQGPQFIFQYYEEEERQRGNFPDRFSGHQFPNYSSELNVNALLLGDSALYLCASSLDTLEEWNGYTFGSGTRLTVV.

The chain joins TRBV24-1 to TRBJ1-5; 7 bases align to TRBD1. V gave up 2 bases and J gave up 5 bases; unmatched junction bases: 2. Germline lookup yields CDR1 KGHDR and CDR2 SFDVKD. The CDR3 loop spans 14 amino acids. The CDR3 here is CATSDSDRDQPQHF. CDR3 bases: TGTGCCACCAGTGATTCAGACAGGGATCAGCCCCAGCATTTT.

Here the CDR3 reads CASSYPGLAGGSQETQYF. The CDR3 DNA is TGTGCCAGCAGTTACCCCGGACTAGCGGGGGGCTCCCAAGAGACCCAGTACTTC. This chain links TRBV6-2 or TRBV6-3 with TRBJ2-5; 14 nucleotides match TRBD2. Per germline, CDR1 MNHEY and CDR2 SVGEGT. This CDR3 comprises 18 residues. V shed 2 bases, J shed 1 base, and the junction held 6 bases outside the gene matches.

The chain uses TRBV10-1 and TRBJ2-2; the D gene is possibly TRBD2 (6 bases). Trimming left V 3 bases short and J 7 bases short, with 12 bases between. CDR3 length: 14 residues. CDR1 is WNHNN, CDR2 SYGVQD, per germline (reference sequence). The CDR3 DNA sequence: TGCGCCAGCAGTGACCGGGGGAGTGGCGGGGAGCTGTTTTTT. Its translation is CASSDRGSGGELFF.

The chain employs TRBV19 and TRBJ1-2, with 8 nucleotides matching TRBD1. CDR3 length equals 14 residues. Germline values: CDR1 LNHDA, CDR2 SQIVND (reference sequence). The J segment lost 7 bases and the V segment lost 8 bases, leaving 12 bases of the junction unmatched. The DNA for the CDR3 is TGTGCCAGTTGTTTGGCCCAGGGGGCTGGTGGCTACACCTTC. Residues: CASCLAQGAGGYTF.

The V and J genes are TRBV7-3 and TRBJ1-2; D is unresolved. Germline lookup yields CDR1 SGHTA and CDR2 FQGTGA. This CDR3 has 15 residues. V was cut by 3 bases and J by 4 bases, with 15 bases left in between. CDR3 bases: TGTGCCAGCAGCTTGGGATCCGTTGGGAGCTATGGCTACACCTTC. Residues: CASSLGSVGSYGYTF.

The chain joins TRBV6-5 to TRBJ1-5, with D perhaps TRBD1 (5 bases). The germline V and J ends were trimmed by 2 bases and 2 bases, with 13 bases remaining between them. Looked up from germline, CDR1 is MNHEY and CDR2 is SVGAGI. The CDR3 is 16 amino acids. The CDR3 is CASSYDNGHGNQPQHF. The CDR3 DNA is TGTGCCAGCAGTTACGACAATGGACACGGCAATCAGCCCCAGCATTTT.